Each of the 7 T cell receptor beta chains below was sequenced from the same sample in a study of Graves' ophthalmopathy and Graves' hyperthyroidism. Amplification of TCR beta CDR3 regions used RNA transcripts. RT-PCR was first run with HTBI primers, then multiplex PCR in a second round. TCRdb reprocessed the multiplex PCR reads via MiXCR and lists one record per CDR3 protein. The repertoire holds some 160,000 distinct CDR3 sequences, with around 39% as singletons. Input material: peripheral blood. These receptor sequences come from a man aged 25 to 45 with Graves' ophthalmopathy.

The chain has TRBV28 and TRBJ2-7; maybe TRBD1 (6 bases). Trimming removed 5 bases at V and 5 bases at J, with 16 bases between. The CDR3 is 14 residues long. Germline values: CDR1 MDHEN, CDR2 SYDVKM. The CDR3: CASSPQGRDNEQYF. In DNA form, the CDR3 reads TGTGCCAGCAGTCCCCAGGGCAGGGACAACGAGCAGTACTTC.

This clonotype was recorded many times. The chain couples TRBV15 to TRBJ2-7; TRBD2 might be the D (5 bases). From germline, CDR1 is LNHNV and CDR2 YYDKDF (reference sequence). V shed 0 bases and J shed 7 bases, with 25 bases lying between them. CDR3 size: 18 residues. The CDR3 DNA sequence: TGTGCCACCAGCAGAGATCTCGGCCAGCGCTCCCCCCCGGGGGAGCAGTACTTC. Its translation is CATSRDLGQRSPPGEQYF.

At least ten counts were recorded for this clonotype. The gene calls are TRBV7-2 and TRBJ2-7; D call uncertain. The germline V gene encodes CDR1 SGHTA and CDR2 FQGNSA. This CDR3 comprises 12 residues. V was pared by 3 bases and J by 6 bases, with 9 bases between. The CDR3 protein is CASSLYSAEQYF. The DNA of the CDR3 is TGTGCCAGCAGCTTGTACAGTGCCGAGCAGTACTTC. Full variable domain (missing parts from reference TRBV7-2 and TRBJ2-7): GAGVSQSPSNKVTEKGKDVELRCDPISGHTALYWYRQSLGQGLEFLIYFQGNSAPDKSGLPSDRFSAERTGGSVSTLTIQRTQQEDSAVYLCASSLYSAEQYFGPGTRLTVT.

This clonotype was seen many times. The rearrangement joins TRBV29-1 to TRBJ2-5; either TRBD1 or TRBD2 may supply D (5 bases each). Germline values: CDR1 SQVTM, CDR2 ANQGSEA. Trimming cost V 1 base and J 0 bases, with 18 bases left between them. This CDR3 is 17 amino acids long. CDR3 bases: TGCAGCGTTGAAGGGAGGCAGGGTGTCCCAAACCAAGAGACCCAGTACTTC. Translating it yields CSVEGRQGVPNQETQYF. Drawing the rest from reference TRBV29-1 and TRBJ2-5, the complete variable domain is SAVISQKPSRDICQRGTSLTIQCQVDSQVTMMFWYRQQPGQSLTLIATANQGSEATYESGFVIDKFPISRPNLTFSTLTVSNMSPEDSSIYLCSVEGRQGVPNQETQYFGPGTRLLVL.

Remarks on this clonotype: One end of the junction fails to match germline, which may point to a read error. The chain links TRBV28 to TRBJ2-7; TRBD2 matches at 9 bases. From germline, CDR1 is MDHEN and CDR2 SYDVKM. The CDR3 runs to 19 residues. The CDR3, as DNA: TGTGCCGGCAGTTCTCCCTATCTAGCGGGAAAGTTGCAATCCTACGAGCAGTACTTC. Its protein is CAGSSPYLAGKLQSYEQYF.

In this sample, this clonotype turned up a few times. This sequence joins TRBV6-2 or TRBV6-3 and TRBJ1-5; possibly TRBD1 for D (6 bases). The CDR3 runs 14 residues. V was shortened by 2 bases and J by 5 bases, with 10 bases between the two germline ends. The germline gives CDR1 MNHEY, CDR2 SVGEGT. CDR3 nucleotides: TGTGCCAGCAGTTACGAGACAGGATATCAGCCCCAGCATTTT. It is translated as CASSYETGYQPQHF.

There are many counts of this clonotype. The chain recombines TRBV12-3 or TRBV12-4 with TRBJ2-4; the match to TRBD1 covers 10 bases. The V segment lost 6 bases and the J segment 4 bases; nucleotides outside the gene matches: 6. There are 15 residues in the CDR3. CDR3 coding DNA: TGTGCCAGCAGCCCTCGGACAGGGGGAAAAAACATTCAGTACTTC. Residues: CASSPRTGGKNIQYF.